This T cell receptor (beta chain) comes out of a study of vaccination and CD4 T cells after COVID-19. On the study more broadly: Once diagnosed, patients had post-COVID samples drawn a median 101 days later (range 35 to 161). Post-vaccine sampling followed dose two by a median about 69 days (range 14 to 241). General study findings and limits: Going from approximately 21 to 40, median SARS-CoV-2-reactive clonotypes did not rise significantly.

Comments on this clonotype: Its antigen is undetermined.

Between the trimmed V and J ends, which lost 6 bases and 9 bases, there was a span of 14 bases. The CDR3 extends over 11 amino acids. The germline V gene has CDR1 DFQATT and CDR2 SNEGSKA (reference sequence). Indicated treatment: roughly 10-day PBMC culture with coronavirus spike peptide pools or control peptides (ViraFEST assay). CD4+ T cells that came from the unexposed donor were collected before the COVID-19 pandemic (2011-2018). Researchers used the Oncomine TCR Beta short-read assay to sequence DNA from cultured CD4+ T cells. TCRdb independently ran MiXCR on the PCR reads; one entry per CDR3 protein. The repertoire holds thousands of distinct CDR3 sequences, with roughly 50% as singletons.

This receptor was taken from a human donor in good health. The sample taken for sequencing was CD4+ T cells from blood, cultured in vitro. This chain links TRBV20-1 with TRBJ2-5; D might be TRBD1 (6 bases). The CDR3 loop is CSAQPGAAQYF. CDR3 bases: TGCAGTGCCCAACCAGGGGCGGCCCAGTACTTC.